This TCR beta chain stems from a study of blood T cell repertoires in COVID-19. Sequencing was performed with immunoSEQ multiplex PCR; in TCRdb, only in-frame clones are kept and a portion is missing. Of 290,000 or so clones detected, approximately 86% appear once; the ten largest clones hold about 1.2%. The TCR comes from a man aged 65 to 85 with acute or convalescent COVID-19. Sequenced material: peripheral blood.

This CDR3 is CASSPNLDQETQYF. The CDR3 DNA reads TGTGCCAGCAGCCCCAACCTAGACCAAGAGACCCAGTACTTC. This sequence joins TRBV3-1 (or the pseudogene TRBV3-2) and TRBJ2-5; D is undetermined. CDR1 LGHDT and CDR2 YNNKEL come from the germline V gene (reference sequence). V was trimmed by 4 bases and J by 0 bases, leaving 9 bases between them. The CDR3 has 14 amino acids.